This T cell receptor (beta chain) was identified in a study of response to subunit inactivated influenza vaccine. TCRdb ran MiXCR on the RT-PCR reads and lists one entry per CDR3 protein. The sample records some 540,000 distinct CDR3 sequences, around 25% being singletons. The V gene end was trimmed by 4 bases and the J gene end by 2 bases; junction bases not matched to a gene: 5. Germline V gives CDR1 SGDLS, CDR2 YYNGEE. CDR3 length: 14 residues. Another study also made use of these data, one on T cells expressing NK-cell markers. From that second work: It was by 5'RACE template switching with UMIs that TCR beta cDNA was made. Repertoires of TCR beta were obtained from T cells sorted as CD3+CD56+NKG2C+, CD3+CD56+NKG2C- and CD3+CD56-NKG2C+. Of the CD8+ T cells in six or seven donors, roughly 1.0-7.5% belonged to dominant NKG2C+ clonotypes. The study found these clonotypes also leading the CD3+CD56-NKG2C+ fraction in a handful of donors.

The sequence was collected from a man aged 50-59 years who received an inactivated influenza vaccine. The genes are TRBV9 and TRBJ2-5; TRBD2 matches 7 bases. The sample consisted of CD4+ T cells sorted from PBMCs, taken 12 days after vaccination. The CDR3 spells CASSIRGGQETQYF. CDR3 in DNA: TGTGCCAGCAGCATTCGCGGGGGTCAAGAGACCCAGTACTTC.